This passage covers 3 T cell receptor beta chains from one sample sequenced in a study of cytomegalovirus exposure and HLA in healthy donors. A multiplex PCR was run with 60 Vbeta primers and 13 Jbeta primers. Assay: immunoSEQ multiplex PCR; the TCRdb copy retains only in-frame clones and omits some. This table holds about 160,000 clones. Sequenced input: PBMCs. Receptors were obtained from a young man in good health and CMV-seronegative.

The chain links TRBV27 to TRBJ2-7; D is uncertain. V dropped 1 base and J dropped 2 bases, with 12 bases sitting between them. The CDR3 extends over 15 amino acids. CDR1 is MNHEY, CDR2 SMNVEV, per germline (reference sequence). The CDR3 here is CASSLFRLNPYEQYF. The DNA of the CDR3 is TGTGCCAGCAGTTTATTTCGACTTAACCCCTACGAGCAGTACTTC.

V is TRBV18 and J is TRBJ2-5; a weak D match, TRBD2 (6 bases). The CDR3 sequence is 14 residues long. The V end lost 3 bases, the J end lost 3 bases, and 11 bases lay between the germline ends. The V gene's germline CDR1 is KGHSH and CDR2 LQKENI. The CDR3 coding sequence is TGTGCCAGCTCACCGCCGGGGGTCGAAGAGACCCAGTACTTC. Protein sequence: CASSPPGVEETQYF.

The rearrangement links TRBV28 to TRBJ1-5; D perhaps matches TRBD1 (6 bases). The CDR3 contains 16 residues. Germline V CDR1 and CDR2: MDHEN, SYDVKM. Trimming took 5 bases from V and 2 from J, leaving 16 bases between them. The CDR3 coding sequence is TGTGCCAGCAGTCCGAGGACAGCGTCGGGCAATCAGCCCCAGCATTTT. Residues: CASSPRTASGNQPQHF. Filled out from reference TRBV28 and TRBJ1-5, the complete variable domain reads DVKVTQSSRYLVKRTGEKVFLECVQDMDHENMFWYRQDPGLGLRLIYFSYDVKMKEKGDIPEGYSVSREKKERFSLILESASTNQTSMYLCASSPRTASGNQPQHFGDGTRLSIL.